The present TCR beta chain was sequenced within a study of T-cell memory formation after mild COVID-19. TCRdb fed the 5' RACE reads into MiXCR, producing one record per CDR3 protein. The table lists a few hundred thousand distinct CDR3 sequences, 15% to 20% of them singletons. The V segment lost 0 bases and the J segment 3 bases; nucleotides outside the gene matches: 6. CDR1 is SEHNR, CDR2 FQNEAQ, per germline (reference sequence). This CDR3 is built from 18 residues. V is TRBV7-9 and J is TRBJ2-6; 9 positions agree with TRBD1. Sample: PBMCs or a T cell subset sorted from them (not recorded which). The source of this sequence is a young man who had mild COVID-19 (a few samples of this study predate the infection). Cell type and time point are not known. In nucleotides, the CDR3 is TGTGCCAGCAGCTTAGCGGGGACAGGGCCCTATGGGGCCAACGTCCTGACTTTC. Translation gives CASSLAGTGPYGANVLTF. The full variable domain, completed using reference TRBV7-9 and TRBJ2-6, is DTGVSQNPRHKITKRGQNVTFRCDPISEHNRLYWYRQTLGQGPEFLTYFQNEAQLEKSRLLSDRFSAERPKGSFSTLEIQRTEQGDSAMYLCASSLAGTGPYGANVLTFGAGSRLTVL.